This T cell receptor beta chain appears in the sequencing data of a study of blood T cell repertoires in COVID-19. Turning to the study itself: PBMCs, B-cell-depleted T cells, or T cells were the source of the cDNA or gDNA that made up the material.

Sequencing used immunoSEQ multiplex PCR; TCRdb keeps in-frame clones, though not all of them. The sample includes 150,000 to 200,000 clones, around 85% of them seen just once. Germline CDR1 reads SGDLS; CDR2 reads YYNGEE. The CDR3 runs 14 residues. V was clipped by 4 bases and J by 6 bases, with 16 bases between them. This TCR came from a man between 60 and 70 years old with active or convalescent COVID-19. Sequenced input: peripheral blood. This chain connects TRBV9 to TRBJ1-1; a possible D gene is TRBD1 (5 bases). Written as DNA, the CDR3 is TGTGCCAGCAGCTTCTCGACAGCAACCCCTGAAGCTTTCTTT. Its protein is CASSFSTATPEAFF.